The source of this T cell receptor (beta chain) is a study of prognosis after radiotherapy for stage I lung cancer. About the study: The radiotherapy was SBRT split into 3 to 5 fractions, giving a biologically effective dose of at least 100 Gy.

Researchers used two-round multiplex PCR to amplify TCR beta CDR3 starting from genomic DNA. Primers targeting each individual TRBV and TRBJ gene were applied in first-round PCR. TCRdb used MiXCR to reprocess the multiplex PCR reads, holding one entry per CDR3 protein. Of fewer than 35,000 distinct CDR3 sequences listed, 40% to 60% are singletons. There are 16 residues in the CDR3. CDR1 is SGHRS, CDR2 YFSETQ, per germline. Note on this clonotype: An end of the junction does not agree with germline; a read error may underlie this.

This material consisted of PBMCs, taken before or after stereotactic body radiation therapy (not recorded which). The source is a donor aged 50 or older with non-small cell lung cancer. V gene TRBV5-1 combines with J gene TRBJ2-1; TRBD1 matches 10 bases. In DNA form, the CDR3 reads TGCGCCAGCAGCGGGACAGGGGTCGATACCTACAATGAGCAGCTCTTC. Its translation is CASSGTGVDTYNEQLF.